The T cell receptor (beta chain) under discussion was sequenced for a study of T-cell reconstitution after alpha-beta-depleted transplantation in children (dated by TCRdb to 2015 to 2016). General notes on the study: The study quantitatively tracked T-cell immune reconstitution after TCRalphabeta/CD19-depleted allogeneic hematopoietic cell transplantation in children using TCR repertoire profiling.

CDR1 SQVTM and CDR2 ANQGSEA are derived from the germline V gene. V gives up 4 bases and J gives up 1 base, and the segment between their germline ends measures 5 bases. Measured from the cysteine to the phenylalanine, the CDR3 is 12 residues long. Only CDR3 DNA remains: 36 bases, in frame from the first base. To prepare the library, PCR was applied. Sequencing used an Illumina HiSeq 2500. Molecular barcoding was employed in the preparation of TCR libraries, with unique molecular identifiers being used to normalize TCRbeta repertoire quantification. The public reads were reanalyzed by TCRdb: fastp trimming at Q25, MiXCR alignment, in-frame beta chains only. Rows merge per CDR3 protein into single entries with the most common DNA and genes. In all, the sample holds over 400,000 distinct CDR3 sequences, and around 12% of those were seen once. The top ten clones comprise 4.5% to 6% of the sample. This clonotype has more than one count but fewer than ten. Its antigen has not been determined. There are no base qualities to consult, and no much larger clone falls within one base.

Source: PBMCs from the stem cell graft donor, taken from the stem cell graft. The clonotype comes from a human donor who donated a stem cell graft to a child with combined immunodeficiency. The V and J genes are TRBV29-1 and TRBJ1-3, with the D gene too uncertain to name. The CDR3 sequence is CSVGLSGNTIYF. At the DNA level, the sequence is TGCAGCGTTGGGTTATCTGGAAACACCATATATTTT.